These T cell receptor beta chains were read from a single sample in a study of CD8 T cells in ankylosing spondylitis. TCRdb reanalysed the 5' RACE reads using MiXCR and keeps one entry per CDR3 protein. This sample has under 250,000 distinct CDR3 sequences, with roughly a tenth found just once. The sample consisted of blood, either unsorted or a sorted T cell fraction (not recorded which). The origin of the receptors is a male donor with ankylosing spondylitis or in good health (not recorded which). Each CDR3 is given with its conserved first and last residue. D genes are given only for firm matches. Not every row has a clone size; where given, it reads once, few, many or a size class.

size	D	V	J	DNA	CDR3
many	TRBD1	TRBV5-1	TRBJ1-2	TGCGCCAGCAGCTTGGGTATCAGGGGGCGCGGCTATGGCTACACCTTC	CASSLGIRGRGYGYTF
many	TRBD1	TRBV12-3/TRBV12-4	TRBJ1-6	TGTGCCAGCAGTTTACAAGACAGGGATAATTCACCCCTCCACTTT	CASSLQDRDNSPLHF
-	TRBD1	TRBV3-1	TRBJ1-2	TGTGCCAGCAGCGTTCAGGGGGAAGGCTACACCTTC	CASSVQGEGYTF
many	-	TRBV30	TRBJ1-1	TGTGCCTGGAGGGAGGTCTTGAACACTGAAGCTTTCTTT	CAWREVLNTEAFF
many	TRBD1	TRBV7-9	TRBJ1-4	TGTGCCAGCAGCTCCCCGGGACAGGGGGCTCAAAAACTGTTTTTT	CASSSPGQGAQKLFF
many	-	TRBV5-1	TRBJ2-2	TGCGCCAGTTCGACAGGCTCGAACACCGGGGAGCTGTTTTTT	CASSTGSNTGELFF
-	-	TRBV27	TRBJ1-5	TGTGCCAGCAGGATTAGTTTAAATCAGCCCCAGCATTTT	CASRISLNQPQHF
many	-	TRBV6-6	TRBJ2-3	TGTGCCAGCAGTTATTTAACAGATACGCAGTATTTT	CASSYLTDTQYF
many	TRBD2	TRBV12-3/TRBV12-4	TRBJ2-1	TGTGCCAGCAGTTCCCGACTAGCGGGAGGGTACAATGAGCAGTTCTTC	CASSSRLAGGYNEQFF
many	-	TRBV11-3	TRBJ2-7	TGTGCCAGCAGCTCAGGGATGGACGAGCAGTACTTC	CASSSGMDEQYF
many	TRBD1	TRBV28	TRBJ1-2	TGTGCCAGCAGTTTGGCACAGGGGGCGGGTGGCTACACCTTC	CASSLAQGAGGYTF
few	-	TRBV6-2/TRBV6-3	TRBJ2-7	TGTGCCAGCTCGGCAGGCCCCCACGAGCAGTACTTC	CASSAGPHEQYF
many	TRBD2	TRBV12-3/TRBV12-4	TRBJ2-1	TGTGCCAGCACCTTCAGCGGGGGGGCCTACAATGAGCAGTTCTTC	CASTFSGGAYNEQFF
many	-	TRBV12-3/TRBV12-4	TRBJ1-5	TGTGCCAGCAGTTTACGCAGAGCGAATAGCAATCAGCCCCAGCATTTT	CASSLRRANSNQPQHF
many	TRBD1	TRBV20-1	TRBJ2-4	TGCAGTGTCCCTCGGACAGGCGAAAACATTCAGTACTTC	CSVPRTGENIQYF
few	-	TRBV12-3/TRBV12-4	TRBJ2-7	TGTGCCAGCAGTCGGGACTCGGGTTTTTACGAGCAGTACTTC	CASSRDSGFYEQYF
many	-	TRBV6-4	TRBJ2-3	TGTGCCAGCAGTGACGGGGGCCGGGGAGATACGCAGTATTTT	CASSDGGRGDTQYF
many	TRBD1	TRBV10-3	TRBJ1-1	TGTGCCACCACAGGGACAGGTGGCAACACTGAAGCTTTCTTT	CATTGTGGNTEAFF
-	-	TRBV6-1	TRBJ2-7	TGTGCCAGCAGTGAGGCCCAAGCGGAATTCTACGAGCAGTACTTC	CASSEAQAEFYEQYF
many	TRBD1	TRBV12-3/TRBV12-4	TRBJ2-7	TGTGCCAGCAGAACCGGGACAGGGGGCTACGAGCAGTACTTC	CASRTGTGGYEQYF
few	TRBD1	TRBV2	TRBJ2-7	TGTGCCAGCAGTGGAGACCCGACAGGGGGCTACAACGAGCAGTACTTC	CASSGDPTGGYNEQYF
many	TRBD2	TRBV20-1	TRBJ2-3	TGCAGTGCTAGAGTGACTAGCGGGGGCCCACGCACAGATACGCAGTATTTT	CSARVTSGGPRTDTQYF
few	-	TRBV5-1	TRBJ1-6	TGCGCCAGCCTCATTGGAGGCGAGGATTCACCCCTCCACTTT	CASLIGGEDSPLHF
many	-	TRBV4-1	TRBJ2-2	TGCGCCAGCAGCCAAGAAGGAGGGGGTTTGAACACCGGGGAGCTGTTTTTT	CASSQEGGGLNTGELFF
many	-	TRBV6-5	TRBJ2-1	TGTGCCAGCAGTTCCAGACCGGGGTCGGGCTACCTCATTAGTGAGCAGTTCTTC	CASSSRPGSGYLISEQFF
many	-	TRBV19	TRBJ1-1	TGTGCCAGTAGTATAATCCCGACGGGCAACACTGAAGCTTTCTTT	CASSIIPTGNTEAFF
many	TRBD1	TRBV12-3/TRBV12-4	TRBJ2-3	TGTGCCAGCAGTTTAGGGGGGACAGTCGAGCACACAGATACGCAGTATTTT	CASSLGGTVEHTDTQYF
few	TRBD2	TRBV4-1	TRBJ2-5	TGCGCCAGCAGCCCAGAGCAGGGAGGGATCCAAGAGACCCAGTACTTC	CASSPEQGGIQETQYF
few	-	TRBV7-2	TRBJ2-5	TGTGCCAGCAGCTTAGACGGAGGGGGCGGCCAAGAGACCCAGTACTTC	CASSLDGGGGQETQYF
-	-	TRBV12-3/TRBV12-4	TRBJ2-7	TGTGCCAGCAGGAAACAGGGAGGTAGATACGAGCAGTACTTC	CASRKQGGRYEQYF
many	TRBD1	TRBV2	TRBJ2-7	TGTGCCAGCAGTGGGAGACAGGGTGGCGAGCAGTACTTC	CASSGRQGGEQYF
many	TRBD1	TRBV3-1	TRBJ2-7	TGTGCCAGCAGCCCGGGACAGAGGAGATACGGGGAGCAGTACTTC	CASSPGQRRYGEQYF
-	-	TRBV20-1	TRBJ1-1	TGCAGTGCTAGAGAGGGTCGGGGGGGGCTGAACACTGAAGCTTTCTTT	CSAREGRGGLNTEAFF
many	-	TRBV12-3/TRBV12-4	TRBJ1-1	TGTGCCAGCAGTTTAGGCCGTGGGAGGATAAACACTGAAGCTTTCTTT	CASSLGRGRINTEAFF
few	-	TRBV6-1	TRBJ2-3	TGTGCCAGCATTGTCGTTAACATGCTTAGCACAGATACGCAGTATTTT	CASIVVNMLSTDTQYF
many	TRBD2	TRBV12-3/TRBV12-4	TRBJ2-1	TGTGCCAGCGGGCTAGCGGGATTAGTTGGTGAGCAGTTCTTC	CASGLAGLVGEQFF
many	-	TRBV20-1	TRBJ2-3	TGCAGTGCTAGAGTTCCGGGAACCCTACCTGAGTCAGATACGCAGTATTTT	CSARVPGTLPESDTQYF
many	-	TRBV27	TRBJ2-7	TGTGCCAGCAGTTTATCCGGCGAGCAGTACTTC	CASSLSGEQYF
-	TRBD2	TRBV7-7	TRBJ2-5	TGTGCCAGCAGCTCCGGACTAGCGGAGTCCGGAACCCAGTACTTC	CASSSGLAESGTQYF